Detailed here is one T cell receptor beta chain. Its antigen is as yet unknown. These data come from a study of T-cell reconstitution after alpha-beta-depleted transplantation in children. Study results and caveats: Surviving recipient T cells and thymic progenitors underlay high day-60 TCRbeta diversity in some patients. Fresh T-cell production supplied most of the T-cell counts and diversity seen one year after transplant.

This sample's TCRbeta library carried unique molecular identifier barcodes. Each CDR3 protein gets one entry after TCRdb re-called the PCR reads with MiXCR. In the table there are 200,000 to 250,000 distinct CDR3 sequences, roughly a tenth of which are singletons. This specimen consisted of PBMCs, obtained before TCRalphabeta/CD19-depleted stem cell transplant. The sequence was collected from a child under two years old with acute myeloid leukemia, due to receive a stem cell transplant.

The CDR3: CASSLVWWHTGELFF. CDR3 in DNA: TGTGCCAGCAGCTTAGTGTGGTGGCACACCGGGGAGCTGTTTTTT. V gene TRBV11-2 combines with J gene TRBJ2-2, with unresolved D. CDR1 is SGHAT, CDR2 FQNNGV, per germline. This CDR3 region has 15 residues. Trimming pared 1 base from V and 3 bases from J, leaving 9 bases between.